The 29 T cell receptor beta chains reported below all come from one sample, sequenced in a study of cytomegalovirus exposure and HLA in healthy donors. PCR involved 60 Vbeta and 13 Jbeta primers. The data were produced by immunoSEQ multiplex PCR, yet TCRdb's version contains in-frame clones alone and is incomplete. The sample holds about 230,000 clones, approximately 84% seen once. The sample comprised PBMCs. Every receptor here comes from a girl aged 2-10 years in good health and CMV-seronegative.

This chain connects TRBV7-7 to TRBJ2-3; TRBD2 matches 9 bases. J gave up 4 bases and V 5 bases, and 10 bases lay outside the gene matches. The length of the CDR3 is 16 residues. The V gene's germline CDR1 is SSHAT and CDR2 FNYEAQ (reference sequence). As DNA, the CDR3 is TGTGCCAGCAGCCCCCGAGGGGCGGGGGGGCCAGATACGCAGTATTTT. It specifies CASSPRGAGGPDTQYF.

This chain connects TRBV6-5 to TRBJ1-6; TRBD1 matches 7 bases. The CDR3 has 14 residues. Germline CDR1 is MNHEY and CDR2 is SVGAGI. V trimming: 4 bases; J trimming: 6 bases; junction bases outside the gene matches: 3. The DNA for the CDR3 is TGTGCCAGCAGTTTACAGGGGAGTAATTCACCCCTCCACTTT. As protein: CASSLQGSNSPLHF.

CDR3 loop: CASSSRVHEQYF. CDR3 in DNA: TGTGCCAGCAGCTCCAGGGTTCACGAGCAGTACTTC. The chain has TRBV13 and TRBJ2-7, with D maybe TRBD1 (5 bases). Germline CDR1 and CDR2: PRHDT and FYEKMQ (reference sequence). This CDR3 has 12 amino acids. The germline V and J ends were trimmed by 4 bases and 5 bases, with 9 bases remaining between them.

The V and J genes are TRBV2 and TRBJ2-3; TRBD2 matches 7 bases. Trimming took 7 bases from V and 8 from J; bases not matched to a gene: 9. The V gene's germline CDR1 is SNHLY and CDR2 FYNNEI. This CDR3 contains 13 residues. In DNA, the CDR3 is TGTGCCAGCAAGGGGAGGGTCTTGGGTACGCAGTATTTT. It codes for CASKGRVLGTQYF.

This rearrangement joins TRBV5-6 to TRBJ1-3, with D hard to call. This CDR3 is built from 16 residues. The V gene lost 0 bases and the J gene lost 0 bases, with 10 bases spanning the gap. Germline CDR1 and CDR2: SGHDT and YYEEEE. CDR3 DNA: TGTGCCAGCAGCTTGGCCGGTTCTACCTCTGGAAACACCATATATTTT. Translated: CASSLAGSTSGNTIYF.

This chain connects TRBV6-5 to TRBJ2-3; possible D gene TRBD1, 5 bases. Trimming took off 2 bases at V and 5 bases at J, with 8 bases between the two ends. This CDR3 region has 13 residues. CDR1 and CDR2 from the germline V gene are MNHEY and SVGAGI. The CDR3, as DNA: TGTGCCAGCAGTTACATAGGGGTAGATACGCAGTATTTT. This translates into CASSYIGVDTQYF.

The gene calls are TRBV9 and TRBJ2-5, with TRBD2 identical over 9 bases. Per the germline V gene, CDR1 is SGDLS and CDR2 is YYNGEE. The CDR3 is made up of 18 amino acids. Unmatched junction bases numbered 12, after V lost 2 bases and J lost 1 base. The CDR3 is CASSVGLAGNWGQETQYF. CDR3 nucleotides: TGTGCCAGCAGCGTCGGGCTAGCGGGGAACTGGGGCCAAGAGACCCAGTACTTC.

The gene calls are TRBV4-1 and TRBJ2-3; 8 bases line up with TRBD2. CDR3 length: 15 amino acids. Germline V gene sequence: CDR1 MGHRA, CDR2 YSYEKL. Germline trimming cut 2 bases from V and 1 base from J; bases unmatched to any gene: 2. The CDR3 loop reads CASSQQAGGTDTQYF. CDR3 bases: TGCGCCAGCAGCCAACAAGCGGGAGGCACAGATACGCAGTATTTT.

The chain uses TRBV29-1 and TRBJ2-5; no clear D. Germline V CDR1 and CDR2: SQVTM, ANQGSEA. The CDR3 has 13 residues. V shed 3 bases and J shed 2 bases, with 10 bases lying between them. The CDR3 sequence: CSVDGGRQETQYF. Written as DNA, the CDR3 is TGCAGCGTTGATGGTGGCAGACAAGAGACCCAGTACTTC.

The CDR3 nucleotides read TGTGCCAGCAGTGAAGCCGGGACTAGTTCGTTTTGGGAGCAGTACTTC. This codes for CASSEAGTSSFWEQYF. The chain couples TRBV6-1 to TRBJ2-7, with 8 bases that match TRBD2. The V segment lost 0 bases and the J segment 7 bases; nucleotides outside the gene matches: 11. The CDR3 contains 16 residues. The germline V gene encodes CDR1 MNHNS and CDR2 SASEGT.

The count of this clone is one. The rearrangement links TRBV5-5 to TRBJ1-6; 10 positions match TRBD1. Germline CDR1 SGHKS, CDR2 YYEKEE (reference sequence). With V trimmed by 3 bases and J by 6 bases, 0 bases remained unmatched. The CDR3 is 14 amino acids. The CDR3, as DNA: TGTGCCAGCAGCTGGACAGGGGGTAATTCACCCCTCCACTTT. Residues: CASSWTGGNSPLHF. The variable domain in full, completed from reference TRBV5-5 and TRBJ1-6, reads DAGVTQSPTHLIKTRGQQVTLRCSPISGHKSVSWYQQVLGQGPQFIFQYYEKEERGRGNFPDRFSARQFPNYSSELNVNALLLGDSALYLCASSWTGGNSPLHFGNGTRLTVT.

The sample holds a few counts of this clone. V gene TRBV5-1 combines with J gene TRBJ1-1; D is ambiguous. The V and J ends lost 0 bases and 5 bases respectively, with 14 bases between them. CDR3 length equals 15 residues. The germline V gene has CDR1 SGHRS and CDR2 YFSETQ. CDR3 DNA sequence: TGCGCCAGCAGCTTGGATGGAGGGCGCAGGACTGAAGCTTTCTTT. Translating gives CASSLDGGRRTEAFF.

This chain uses TRBV2 with TRBJ1-1; D ambiguous. Between the trimmed V and J ends, which lost 8 bases and 3 bases, there was a span of 13 bases. The CDR3 has 13 amino acids. Germline CDR1 reads SNHLY; CDR2 reads FYNNEI. CDR3 residues: CASPPEDYTEAFF. For the CDR3, the DNA is TGTGCCAGCCCCCCGGAGGATTACACTGAAGCTTTCTTT. The variable domain in full, completed from reference TRBV2 and TRBJ1-1, reads EPEVTQTPSHQVTQMGQEVILRCVPISNHLYFYWYRQILGQKVEFLVSFYNNEISEKSEIFDDQFSVERPDGSNFTLKIRSTKLEDSAMYFCASPPEDYTEAFFGQGTRLTVV.

This chain uses TRBV19 with TRBJ2-7; no clear D gene. This CDR3 comprises 12 residues. The V gene lost 4 bases and the J gene lost 5 bases, with 9 bases spanning the gap. The V gene's germline CDR1 is LNHDA and CDR2 SQIVND (reference sequence). CDR3 in DNA: TGTGCCAGTAGTACCCTACGGGACGAGCAGTACTTC. Encoded protein: CASSTLRDEQYF.

This CDR3 is CSVATSGGRNEQFF. The DNA of the CDR3 is TGCAGCGTGGCCACTAGCGGGGGTAGGAATGAGCAGTTCTTC. The genes are TRBV29-1 and TRBJ2-1, with 11 bases identical to TRBD2. V was pared by 6 bases and J by 7 bases, with 8 bases of the junction left unmatched. CDR1 is SQVTM, CDR2 ANQGSEA, per germline. This CDR3 region has 14 residues.

This chain connects TRBV27 to TRBJ1-5, with D maybe TRBD1 (6 bases). CDR3 length: 14 amino acids. Deletions cut 0 bases from V and 3 bases from J, with 6 bases between. Germline V gene lookup returns CDR1 MNHEY and CDR2 SMNVEV (reference sequence). Here the CDR3 DNA reads TGTGCCAGCAGTTTATCGGGACACAATCAGCCCCAGCATTTT. It is translated as CASSLSGHNQPQHF.

The CDR3 is CASSYQDRYEQYF. CDR3 DNA: TGTGCCAGCAGTTACCAGGACAGATACGAGCAGTACTTC. V usage is TRBV6-6 and J usage is TRBJ2-7; possible D gene TRBD1, 6 bases. CDR1 and CDR2 from the germline V gene are MNHNY and SVGAGI (reference sequence). The CDR3 is 13 amino acids. Trimming took off 2 bases at V and 4 bases at J, with 9 bases between the two ends.

The genes are TRBV6-5 and TRBJ2-1, with 7 nucleotides matching TRBD2. The V gene's germline CDR1 is MNHEY and CDR2 SVGAGI. The CDR3 totals 16 residues. J gave up 3 bases and V 0 bases, and 5 bases lay outside the gene matches. The CDR3 region has the DNA TGTGCCAGCAGTTACTCCCTAGCGGAGATCTACAATGAGCAGTTCTTC. It codes for CASSYSLAEIYNEQFF.

CDR3 sequence (DNA): TGTGCCAGCAGTGTGGTCTACAGTGAGATTGGAAACACCATATATTTT. It is translated as CASSVVYSEIGNTIYF. The J gene is TRBJ1-3, the V gene TRBV6-1, with D hard to call. Looked up from germline, CDR1 is MNHNS and CDR2 is SASEGT. Trimming took off 4 bases at V and 3 bases at J, with 16 bases between the two ends. The CDR3 consists of 16 residues.

Remarks on this clone: At the DNA level, this CDR3 is encoded by other sequences in the same sample as well. This chain joins TRBV5-6 and TRBJ2-3; 11 bases agree with TRBD2. V gave up 3 bases and J gave up 1 base; unmatched junction bases: 4. Germline CDR1 and CDR2: SGHDT and YYEEEE. The CDR3 spans 16 residues. The CDR3 DNA follows: TGTGCCAGCAGCTATGGGACTAGCGGACGCACAGATACGCAGTATTTT. Its translation: CASSYGTSGRTDTQYF.

The table lists this clone with a few counts. This chain connects TRBV7-6 to TRBJ2-1; D ambiguous. The CDR3 sequence is 15 residues long. V was pared by 5 bases and J by 0 bases, with 11 bases between. Germline CDR1 and CDR2: SGHVS and FNYEAQ. CDR3 residues: CASSPAFSSYNEQFF. The CDR3 DNA reads TGTGCCAGCAGCCCCGCTTTCAGCTCCTACAATGAGCAGTTCTTC. Full variable domain (missing parts from reference TRBV7-6 and TRBJ2-1): GAGVSQSPRYKVTKRGQDVALRCDPISGHVSLYWYRQALGQGPEFLTYFNYEAQQDKSGLPNDRFSAERPEGSISTLTIQRTEQRDSAMYRCASSPAFSSYNEQFFGPGTRLTVL.

The rearrangement uses TRBV11-2 and TRBJ2-3, with D unresolved. The CDR3 contains 13 residues. The germline V gene encodes CDR1 SGHAT and CDR2 FQNNGV. V was clipped by 6 bases and J by 4 bases, with 11 bases between them. CDR3 nucleotides: TGTGCCAGCAGAACATGGGCCCCAGATACGCAGTATTTT. It yields the protein CASRTWAPDTQYF.

The rearrangement uses TRBV6-5 and TRBJ1-2; D remains ambiguous. The length of the CDR3 is 15 residues. V was clipped by 6 bases and J by 0 bases, with 14 bases between them. In germline, CDR1 is MNHEY, CDR2 SVGAGI. This CDR3 is CASRDPGRTNYGYTF. Written as DNA, the CDR3 is TGTGCCAGCAGAGATCCGGGTCGCACTAACTATGGCTACACCTTC.

The rearrangement uses TRBV6-1 and TRBJ1-1; tentatively, D is TRBD1 (6 bases). This CDR3 has 13 amino acids. V shed 6 bases and J shed 4 bases, with 12 bases lying between them. Germline V gene lookup returns CDR1 MNHNS and CDR2 SASEGT. CDR3 in amino acids: CASRGPGATEAFF. Here the CDR3 DNA reads TGTGCCAGCAGGGGTCCAGGGGCCACTGAAGCTTTCTTT.

The V and J genes are TRBV5-1 and TRBJ2-7, with 10 nucleotides matching TRBD1. The CDR3 covers 14 residues. Germline V gene sequence: CDR1 SGHRS, CDR2 YFSETQ. With 3 bases clipped from V and 5 bases from J, the junction kept 5 bases outside the gene matches. The CDR3 loop reads CASSSGQGMNEQYF. As DNA, the CDR3 is TGCGCCAGCAGCTCGGGACAGGGGATGAACGAGCAGTACTTC.

The J gene is TRBJ1-4, the V gene TRBV9; D possibly corresponds to TRBD1 (5 bases). Germline lookup yields CDR1 SGDLS and CDR2 YYNGEE. CDR3 length: 17 amino acids. Trimming pared 2 bases from V and 3 bases from J, leaving 17 bases between. The CDR3 reads CASSVGGGARSNEKLFF. CDR3 coding DNA: TGTGCCAGCAGCGTGGGTGGTGGGGCGCGTTCTAATGAAAAACTGTTTTTT. The complete variable domain, with remaining parts taken from reference TRBV9 and TRBJ1-4, reads DSGVTQTPKHLITATGQRVTLRCSPRSGDLSVYWYQQSLDQGLQFLIQYYNGEERAKGNILERFSAQQFPDLHSELNLSSLELGDSALYFCASSVGGGARSNEKLFFGSGTQLSVL.

The CDR3 is CASSQGQTYEQYF. CDR3 DNA: TGTGCCAGCTCACAAGGACAGACCTACGAGCAGTACTTC. The rearrangement uses TRBV18 and TRBJ2-7; TRBD1 might be the D (6 bases). CDR3 length: 13 amino acids. Germline lookup yields CDR1 KGHSH and CDR2 LQKENI. With 4 bases removed from V and 2 bases from J, the gap between germline ends came to 9 bases.

The genes are TRBV5-4 and TRBJ1-1, with 7 nucleotides matching TRBD1. V was pared by 9 bases and J by 1 base, with 9 bases of the junction left unmatched. This CDR3 has 14 residues. The V gene's germline CDR1 is SGHNT and CDR2 YYREEE (reference sequence). CDR3 residues: CATRRQGKNTEAFF. The DNA for the CDR3 is TGTGCCACCCGAAGACAGGGAAAGAACACTGAAGCTTTCTTT.

A remark on this clone: Other DNA variants within this sample encode the same CDR3. J is TRBJ2-5 and V is TRBV5-4, with 8 positions matching TRBD2. This CDR3 is 16 amino acids long. After removal of 1 base from V and 5 bases from J, the junction contained 10 bases not matched to a gene. Germline assignment: CDR1 SGHNT and CDR2 YYREEE (reference sequence). This chain's CDR3 is CASSLSAGGIQETQYF. CDR3 DNA sequence: TGTGCCAGCAGCTTGTCTGCGGGAGGCATACAGGAGACCCAGTACTTC.